This record looks at one T cell receptor beta chain sequence and its context. The DNA is omitted, as the CDR3 cannot be located on it reliably, and the CDR3 follows TCRdb's listing. The data are from a study of regulatory T cells in long-lasting Graves disease. Time point reported: persistent/refractory GD, antithyroid drugs over 5 years with positive TRAb. The TCR library was made from RNA that had been extracted from PBMCs in TRIzol. Arm-PCR of CDR3 regions and iRepertoire HTBI primers were used to build TCR beta libraries. TCRdb reprocessed the multiplex PCR reads via MiXCR and lists one record per CDR3 protein. The sample holds roughly 450,000 distinct CDR3 sequences, about 25% seen once. From germline, CDR1 is WNHNN and CDR2 SYGVQD (reference sequence). The CDR3 spans 20 residues, counting both ends.

The genes are TRBV10-1 and TRBJ2-2; the table's D call of TRBD2 was not tested on the DNA. The TCR sequence derives from a female donor with Graves disease. The material was peripheral blood mononuclear cells (PBMCs), obtained when the disease was refractory, from a patient treated with antithyroid drugs. The CDR3 sequence: CASSEPGTSGRVAAPGSCFF.